The 18 T cell receptor beta chains given below trace back to one sample, sequenced in a study of cytomegalovirus exposure and HLA in healthy donors. The assay was immunoSEQ multiplex PCR, and TCRdb's table has in-frame clones only and misses some. The table has 100,000 to 150,000 clones, roughly nine tenths seen once; the top ten hold 1.5% to 2%. The sequenced material came from PBMCs. These receptors originate from a young woman in good health and CMV-seronegative.

The chain employs TRBV6-1 and TRBJ1-2, with unresolved D. Between the trimmed V and J ends, which lost 3 bases and 1 base, there was a span of 12 bases. Germline V CDR1 and CDR2: MNHNS, SASEGT. This CDR3 spans 15 amino acids. The CDR3 region has the DNA TGTGCCAGCAGTGATTTTCTTCGGAGTAACTATGGCTACACCTTC. It is translated as CASSDFLRSNYGYTF.

The chain combines TRBV14 with TRBJ2-7; D gene uncertain. Germline lookup yields CDR1 SGHDN and CDR2 FVKESK. V was shortened by 2 bases and J by 3 bases, with 8 bases between the two germline ends. This CDR3 is 13 amino acids long. CDR3 sequence (DNA): TGTGCCAGCAGCCAAAGGAGAGGCTACGAGCAGTACTTC. Amino acids: CASSQRRGYEQYF.

Comment on this clone: The junction does not match germline at one end; this may be a read error. V gene TRBV29-1 combines with J gene TRBJ2-1, with 14 bases fitting TRBD2. Germline assignment: CDR1 SQVTM and CDR2 ANQGSEA. The CDR3 covers 13 residues. The CDR3 sequence is CSAESLGLAGEVF. CDR3 nucleotide sequence: TGCAGCGCCGAAAGCCTGGGACTAGCGGGAGAGGTCTTC.

The chain joins TRBV16 to TRBJ2-1, with 7 bases identical to TRBD1. With V trimmed by 4 bases and J by 6 bases, 6 bases remained unmatched. The V gene's germline CDR1 is KGHSY and CDR2 FQNENV. This CDR3 is 14 amino acids long. The CDR3 nucleotides are TGTGCCAGCAGCCCACAGTCAGGGGGCAATGAGCAGTTCTTC. It is translated as CASSPQSGGNEQFF.

The chain carries TRBV19 and TRBJ2-5; 12 bases fit TRBD2. V shed 6 bases, J shed 1 base, and the junction held 6 bases outside the gene matches. CDR3 length equals 16 residues. Germline V gene sequence: CDR1 LNHDA, CDR2 SQIVND (reference sequence). CDR3 DNA: TGTGCCAGTAGCACCGGGACTAGCGGGCTCCAAGAGACCCAGTACTTC. Its translation is CASSTGTSGLQETQYF.

This clone was picked up a small number of times. This chain connects TRBV6-1 to TRBJ2-7, with D tentatively TRBD1 (6 bases). V was cut by 8 bases and J by 6 bases, with 11 bases left in between. Germline CDR1 reads MNHNS; CDR2 reads SASEGT. The CDR3 is 11 residues long. The CDR3 sequence: CASRAGVEQYF. CDR3 DNA: TGTGCCAGCCGGGCAGGGGTCGAGCAGTACTTC.

The CDR3 region is CASSPQVSLTDTQYF. CDR3 nucleotides: TGCGCCAGCAGCCCACAGGTATCTCTCACAGATACGCAGTATTTT. This chain links TRBV4-1 with TRBJ2-3; perhaps TRBD1 as D (5 bases). Trimming took 4 bases from V and 2 from J, leaving 13 bases between them. The CDR3 spans 15 residues. The germline CDR1 and CDR2 sequences are MGHRA and YSYEKL.

The rearrangement uses TRBV28 and TRBJ2-1, with D uncertain. Trimming pared 3 bases from V and 2 bases from J, leaving 11 bases between. Germline V gene data show CDR1 as MDHEN and CDR2 as SYDVKM. The CDR3 is 15 amino acids. The CDR3 loop reads CASSLGTAPYNEQFF. For the CDR3, the DNA is TGTGCCAGCAGTTTGGGCACCGCACCCTACAATGAGCAGTTCTTC.

The J gene is TRBJ2-7, the V gene TRBV28; tentative D call: TRBD1 (5 bases). The CDR3 sequence is 15 residues long. V was trimmed by 6 bases and J by 0 bases, leaving 15 bases between them. Germline V gives CDR1 MDHEN, CDR2 SYDVKM. The CDR3 loop reads CASSQRTRSSYEQYF. CDR3 sequence (DNA): TGTGCCAGCAGCCAAAGGACAAGGAGCTCCTACGAGCAGTACTTC. Supplemented by reference TRBV28 and TRBJ2-7, the full variable domain reads DVKVTQSSRYLVKRTGEKVFLECVQDMDHENMFWYRQDPGLGLRLIYFSYDVKMKEKGDIPEGYSVSREKKERFSLILESASTNQTSMYLCASSQRTRSSYEQYFGPGTRLTVT.

The chain carries TRBV19 and TRBJ2-1, with 10 positions matching TRBD2. The V segment lost 3 bases and the J segment 5 bases; nucleotides outside the gene matches: 10. Germline CDR1 LNHDA, CDR2 SQIVND (reference sequence). The CDR3 runs 17 residues. In DNA form, the CDR3 reads TGTGCCAGTAGTATTATTGGACTAGCGGACGACCACAATGAGCAGTTCTTC. Amino acid sequence: CASSIIGLADDHNEQFF.

The rearrangement joins TRBV6-6 to TRBJ1-1; weak D call: TRBD1 (6 bases). From germline, CDR1 is MNHNY and CDR2 SVGAGI (reference sequence). CDR3 length: 16 residues. V was shortened by 6 bases and J by 0 bases, with 17 bases between the two germline ends. CDR3 region: CASRKPRGSLNTEAFF. For the CDR3, the DNA is TGTGCCAGCAGAAAACCCAGGGGAAGCCTGAACACTGAAGCTTTCTTT.

The V call is TRBV7-6, the J call TRBJ1-4, with 7 bases that match TRBD1. The length of the CDR3 is 17 residues. V shed 5 bases and J 8 bases; nucleotides not matched to a gene: 17. CDR1 is SGHVS and CDR2 is FNYEAQ in the germline V gene. The CDR3 sequence: CASSPGTAGQRWEKLFF. The CDR3 region has the DNA TGTGCCAGCAGCCCCGGGACAGCAGGGCAGAGGTGGGAAAAACTGTTTTTT.

The chain links TRBV28 to TRBJ1-4; D gene unclear. CDR3 length: 14 amino acids. From germline, CDR1 is MDHEN and CDR2 SYDVKM. The germline V and J ends were trimmed by 1 base and 4 bases, with 7 bases remaining between them. In DNA form, the CDR3 reads TGTGCCAGCAGTTTATTGCAGATTAATGAAAAACTGTTTTTT. Translating it yields CASSLLQINEKLFF.

This chain uses TRBV7-6 with TRBJ1-2; D might be TRBD1 (5 bases). Trimming pared 0 bases from V and 5 bases from J, leaving 16 bases between. The germline gives CDR1 SGHVS, CDR2 FNYEAQ. The CDR3 totals 16 residues. The CDR3 DNA reads as TGTGCCAGCAGCTTAGCCCCCGGGGTGGGGGGATATGGCTACACCTTC. This encodes CASSLAPGVGGYGYTF. Using reference TRBV7-6 and TRBJ1-2 for the parts outside the CDR3, the full variable domain is GAGVSQSPRYKVTKRGQDVALRCDPISGHVSLYWYRQALGQGPEFLTYFNYEAQQDKSGLPNDRFSAERPEGSISTLTIQRTEQRDSAMYRCASSLAPGVGGYGYTFGSGTRLTVV.

This rearrangement joins TRBV28 to TRBJ2-7; 13 bases line up with TRBD2. CDR3 length: 17 amino acids. Germline V gene lookup returns CDR1 MDHEN and CDR2 SYDVKM. Germline trimming cut 5 bases from V and 0 bases from J; bases unmatched to any gene: 7. The DNA of the CDR3 is TGTGCCAGCAGTCGTCGTGGACTAGCGGGAGTCTCCTACGAGCAGTACTTC. This gives the protein CASSRRGLAGVSYEQYF. The whole variable domain, filled in from reference TRBV28 and TRBJ2-7, reads DVKVTQSSRYLVKRTGEKVFLECVQDMDHENMFWYRQDPGLGLRLIYFSYDVKMKEKGDIPEGYSVSREKKERFSLILESASTNQTSMYLCASSRRGLAGVSYEQYFGPGTRLTVT.

The V and J genes are TRBV5-1 and TRBJ2-1; 9 nucleotides line up with TRBD2. CDR1 and CDR2 (germline): SGHRS, YFSETQ. There are 19 residues in the CDR3. V gave up 0 bases and J gave up 7 bases; unmatched junction bases: 17. The CDR3 spells CASSLGVAGESQSWNEQFF. Written as DNA, the CDR3 is TGCGCCAGCAGCTTGGGGGTAGCGGGGGAATCCCAGTCATGGAATGAGCAGTTCTTC.

This rearrangement joins TRBV10-3 to TRBJ2-2, with 7 bases lining up with TRBD1. With V trimmed by 4 bases and J by 6 bases, 2 bases remained unmatched. The CDR3 has 13 residues. Germline assignment: CDR1 ENHRY and CDR2 SYGVKD. The CDR3 sequence is CAISAGTAGELFF. CDR3 nucleotides: TGTGCCATCAGTGCGGGGACAGCCGGGGAGCTGTTTTTT.

The chain uses TRBV7-2 and TRBJ2-7, with 7 nucleotides matching TRBD2. The germline CDR1 and CDR2 sequences are SGHTA and FQGNSA. The CDR3 is 14 residues long. Trimming cost V 5 bases and J 3 bases; bases outside gene matches: 7. This chain's CDR3 is CASSVLAKGYEQYF. The CDR3 coding sequence is TGTGCCAGCAGCGTACTAGCGAAAGGCTACGAGCAGTACTTC.